These 5 T cell receptor beta chains originate from one sample sequenced in a study of cytomegalovirus exposure and HLA in healthy donors. In the PCR, 60 Vbeta and 13 Jbeta primers were used. Here immunoSEQ multiplex PCR was the method, and the copy in TCRdb shows in-frame clones only, minus some. The sample consists of 150,000 to 200,000 clones, roughly 76% of them appearing once. The specimen was PBMCs. The receptors were gathered from a woman aged 18 to 35 in good health and CMV-seropositive.

V gene TRBV30 combines with J gene TRBJ1-5; D remains ambiguous. The germline V gene encodes CDR1 GTSNPN and CDR2 SVGIG (reference sequence). The CDR3 runs 18 residues. V shed 2 bases and J shed 0 bases, with 20 bases lying between them. As DNA, the CDR3 is TGTGCCTGGAGTAACAGTAAAGGACTTGGATATAGCAATCAGCCCCAGCATTTT. This translates into CAWSNSKGLGYSNQPQHF.

V is TRBV7-3 and J is TRBJ2-1, with 7 bases aligning to TRBD2. The length of the CDR3 is 15 residues. CDR1 and CDR2 from the germline V gene are SGHTA and FQGTGA. Trimming at V came to 1 base and at J to 4 bases, leaving 4 bases not matched to a gene. The CDR3 region has the DNA TGTGCCAGCAGCTTAAGTCCAGCGGGGTACAATGAGCAGTTCTTC. Protein product: CASSLSPAGYNEQFF.

The V call is TRBV5-4, the J call TRBJ1-1, with D hard to call. There are 12 residues in the CDR3. Trimming left V 1 base short and J 4 bases short, with 5 bases between. The germline V gene encodes CDR1 SGHNT and CDR2 YYREEE (reference sequence). In DNA, the CDR3 is TGTGCCAGCAGCTTGAGAGGCACTGAAGCTTTCTTT. This gives the protein CASSLRGTEAFF.

The V call is TRBV6-6, the J call TRBJ1-1, with D tentatively TRBD1 (5 bases). Germline V gene data show CDR1 as MNHNY and CDR2 as SVGAGI (reference sequence). The length of the CDR3 is 13 residues. Trimming took 5 bases from V and 3 from J, leaving 10 bases between them. The chain's CDR3 is CASSTGGDTEAFF. Here the CDR3 DNA reads TGTGCCAGCAGTACTGGGGGGGACACTGAAGCTTTCTTT.

The chain uses TRBV7-2 and TRBJ1-2, with D maybe TRBD1 (5 bases). Germline lookup yields CDR1 SGHTA and CDR2 FQGNSA. CDR3 length: 14 residues. V lost 6 bases and J lost 1, with 12 bases in between. The CDR3 here is CASSSNGGNYGYTF. CDR3 in DNA: TGTGCCAGCAGTTCAAACGGGGGTAACTATGGCTACACCTTC.